This TCR beta chain was sequenced during a study of blood T cell repertoires in COVID-19. Study-wide context: Nucleic acid was either cDNA or gDNA, and it came from T cells, B-cell-depleted T cells, or PBMCs.

TCRdb's copy holds only in-frame clones and misses some; the assay was immunoSEQ multiplex PCR. The sample has around 190,000 clones; 75% to 90% are singletons. Germline V gene sequence: CDR1 KGHSH, CDR2 LQKENI. The CDR3 spans 14 residues. The V and J ends lost 5 bases and 5 bases respectively, with 15 bases between them. Seattle's cohort entered during active infection and was followed longitudinally. The chain employs TRBV18 and TRBJ1-2; a possible D gene is TRBD1 (6 bases). Input material: peripheral blood. The clonotype was recovered from a woman aged 70-85 years with COVID-19, enrolled during active disease. The CDR3 DNA reads TGTGCCAGCTCAACGATAGGCCAGGGGTATGGCTACACCTTC. Translating it yields CASSTIGQGYGYTF.